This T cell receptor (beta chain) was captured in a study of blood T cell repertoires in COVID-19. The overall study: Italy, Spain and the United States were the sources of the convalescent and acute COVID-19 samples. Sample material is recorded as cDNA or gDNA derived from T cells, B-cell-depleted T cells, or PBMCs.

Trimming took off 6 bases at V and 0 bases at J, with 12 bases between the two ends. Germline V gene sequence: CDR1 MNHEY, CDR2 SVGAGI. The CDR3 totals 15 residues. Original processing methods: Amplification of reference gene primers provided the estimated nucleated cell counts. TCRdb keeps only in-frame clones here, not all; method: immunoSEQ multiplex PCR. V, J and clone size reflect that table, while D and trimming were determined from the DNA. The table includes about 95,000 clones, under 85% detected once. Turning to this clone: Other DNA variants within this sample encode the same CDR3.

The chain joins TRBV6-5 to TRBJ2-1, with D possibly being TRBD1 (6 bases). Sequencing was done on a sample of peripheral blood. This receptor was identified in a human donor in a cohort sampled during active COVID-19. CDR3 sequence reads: CASRGDRSSYNEQFF. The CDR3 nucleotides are TGTGCCAGCAGGGGAGACAGGAGCTCCTACAATGAGCAGTTCTTC.